This TCR beta chain appears in the sequencing data of a study of blood T cell repertoires in COVID-19. Followed over time, Seattle patients had been enrolled while infection was active. In the authors' workflow: By means of reference gene primer amplification, nucleated cell counts were estimated. Method: immunoSEQ multiplex PCR; TCRdb's copy keeps in-frame clones and lacks some. That table supplies the V and J calls and clone size; D and trimming were determined from the DNA. The sample shows around 430,000 clones, about 87% of them seen only once. V gave up 2 bases and J gave up 16 bases, with 14 bases separating them. CDR3 length: 13 residues. The germline CDR1 and CDR2 sequences are KGHDR and SFDVKD.

The clonotype was recovered from a woman aged 50 to 60 with COVID-19, enrolled during active disease. This chain links TRBV24-1 with TRBJ2-6; weak D call: TRBD1 (6 bases). The sequencing input was peripheral blood. CDR3 nucleotides: TGTGCCACCAGTGATTCCACGACAGGTCCACTGACTTTC. As protein: CATSDSTTGPLTF.